What follows is one T cell receptor (beta chain) and its context. Trimming left V 4 bases short and J 8 bases short, with 19 bases between. Per germline, CDR1 SGHRS and CDR2 YFSETQ. The CDR3 loop spans 15 amino acids. The sample comes from a study of CD8 T cells in Susac syndrome. Reverse transcription of about 0.45 to 1 ug RNA was carried out with random hexamers. TCRdb itself ran the immunoSEQ multiplex PCR reads through MiXCR, one entry per CDR3 protein. Here the sample spans roughly 150,000 distinct CDR3 sequences, around 95% being singletons. This sequence was found in a human donor with multiple sclerosis. This chain uses TRBV5-1 with TRBJ2-1; TRBD1 is a possible D gene (5 bases). Sample: CD8+ T cells from PBMCs. This CDR3 reads CASSQGTSSQDEQFF. For the CDR3, the DNA is TGCGCCAGCAGCCAGGGCACGTCCAGCCAGGATGAGCAGTTCTTC.